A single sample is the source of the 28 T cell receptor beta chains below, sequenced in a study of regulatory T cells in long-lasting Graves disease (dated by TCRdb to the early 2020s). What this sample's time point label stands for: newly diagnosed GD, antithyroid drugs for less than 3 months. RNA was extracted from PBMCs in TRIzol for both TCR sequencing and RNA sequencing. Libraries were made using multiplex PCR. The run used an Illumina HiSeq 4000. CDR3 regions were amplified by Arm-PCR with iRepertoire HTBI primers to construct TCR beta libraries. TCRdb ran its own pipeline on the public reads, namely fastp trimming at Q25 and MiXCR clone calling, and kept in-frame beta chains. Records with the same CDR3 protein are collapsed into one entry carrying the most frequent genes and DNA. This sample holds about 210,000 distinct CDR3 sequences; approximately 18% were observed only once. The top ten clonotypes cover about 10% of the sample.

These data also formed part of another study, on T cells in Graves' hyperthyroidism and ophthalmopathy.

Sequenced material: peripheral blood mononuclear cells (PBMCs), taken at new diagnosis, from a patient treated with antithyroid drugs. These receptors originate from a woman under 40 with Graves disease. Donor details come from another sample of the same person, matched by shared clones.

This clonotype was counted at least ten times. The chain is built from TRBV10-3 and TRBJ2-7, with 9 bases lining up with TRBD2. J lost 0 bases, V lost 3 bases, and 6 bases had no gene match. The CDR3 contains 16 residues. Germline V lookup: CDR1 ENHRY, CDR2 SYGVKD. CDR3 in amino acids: CAISEGISGSSYEQYF. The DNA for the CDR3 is TGTGCCATCAGTGAAGGAATTAGCGGGAGCTCCTACGAGCAGTACTTC.

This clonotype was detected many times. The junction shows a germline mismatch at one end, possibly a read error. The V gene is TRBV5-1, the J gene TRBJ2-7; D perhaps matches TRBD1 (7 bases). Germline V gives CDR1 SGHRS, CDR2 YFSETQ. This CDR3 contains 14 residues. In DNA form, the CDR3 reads TGTGCCAGCAGCCGGGAGACAGGGATCTACGAGCAGTACTTC. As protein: CASSRETGIYEQYF.

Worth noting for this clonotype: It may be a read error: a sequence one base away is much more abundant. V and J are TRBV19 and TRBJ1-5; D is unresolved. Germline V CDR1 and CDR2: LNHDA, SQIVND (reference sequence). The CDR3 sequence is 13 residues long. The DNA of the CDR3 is TGTGCCAGTAGTATGGCCCCTCATCAGCCCCAGAATTTT. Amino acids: CASSMAPHQPQNF.

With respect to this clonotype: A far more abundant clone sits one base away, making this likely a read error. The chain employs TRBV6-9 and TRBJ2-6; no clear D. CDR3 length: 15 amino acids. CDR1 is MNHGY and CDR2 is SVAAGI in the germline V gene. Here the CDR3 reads CARSYRGSGANVLTF. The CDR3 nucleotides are TGTGCCAGAAGTTACAGAGGATCTGGGGCCAACGTCCTGACTTTC.

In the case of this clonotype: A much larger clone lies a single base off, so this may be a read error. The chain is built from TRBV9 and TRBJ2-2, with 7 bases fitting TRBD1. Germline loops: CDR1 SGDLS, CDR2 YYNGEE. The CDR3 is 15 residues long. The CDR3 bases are TGTGCCAGCAGCGTAGGACAGGGTGACACCGAGGAGCTGTTTTTT. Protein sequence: CASSVGQGDTEELFF. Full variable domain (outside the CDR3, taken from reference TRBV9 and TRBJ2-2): DSGVTQTPKHLITATGQRVTLRCSPRSGDLSVYWYQQSLDQGLQFLIQYYNGEERAKGNILERFSAQQFPDLHSELNLSSLELGDSALYFCASSVGQGDTEELFFGEGSRLTVL.

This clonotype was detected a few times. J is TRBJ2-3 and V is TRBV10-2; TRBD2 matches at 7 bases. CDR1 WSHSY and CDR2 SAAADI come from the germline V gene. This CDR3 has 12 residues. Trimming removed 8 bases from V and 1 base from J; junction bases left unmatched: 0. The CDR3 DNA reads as TGCGCCAGCGCGGGGGGCACAGATACGCAGTATTTT. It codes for CASAGGTDTQYF.

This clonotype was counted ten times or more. The CDR3 bases are TGCAGCGTTGCTTTGACTGAAGCTTTCTTT. It translates to CSVALTEAFF. The rearrangement uses TRBV29-1 and TRBJ1-1, with D uncertain. Germline V gives CDR1 SQVTM, CDR2 ANQGSEA. The CDR3 runs to 10 residues. V shed 4 bases and J shed 5 bases, with 5 bases lying between them.

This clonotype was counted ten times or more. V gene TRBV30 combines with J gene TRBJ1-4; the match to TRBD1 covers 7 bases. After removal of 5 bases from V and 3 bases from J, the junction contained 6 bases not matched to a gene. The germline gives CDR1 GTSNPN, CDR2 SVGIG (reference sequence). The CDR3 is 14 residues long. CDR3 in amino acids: CAWDGGTANEKLFF. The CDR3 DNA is TGTGCCTGGGACGGCGGGACAGCTAATGAAAAACTGTTTTTT.

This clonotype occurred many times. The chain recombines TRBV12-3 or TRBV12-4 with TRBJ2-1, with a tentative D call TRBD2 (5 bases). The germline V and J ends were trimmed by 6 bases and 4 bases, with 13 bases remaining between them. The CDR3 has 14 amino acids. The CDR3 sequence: CASRAGRTYNEQFF. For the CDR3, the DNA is TGTGCCAGCAGGGCGGGTAGGACGTACAATGAGCAGTTCTTC.

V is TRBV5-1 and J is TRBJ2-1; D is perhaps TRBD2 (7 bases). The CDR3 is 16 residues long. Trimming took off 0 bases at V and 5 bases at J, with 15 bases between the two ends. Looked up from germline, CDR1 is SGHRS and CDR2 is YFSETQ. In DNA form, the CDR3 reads TGCGCCAGCAGCTTGGGGGGGGCTAGCGGAGACAATGAGCAGTTCTTC. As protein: CASSLGGASGDNEQFF.

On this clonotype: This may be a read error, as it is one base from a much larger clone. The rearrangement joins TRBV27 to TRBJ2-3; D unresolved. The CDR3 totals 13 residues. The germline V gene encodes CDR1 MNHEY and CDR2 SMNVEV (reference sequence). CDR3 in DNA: TGTGCCAGCAGTTTTACGAGTTCAGATACGCGGTATTTT. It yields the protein CASSFTSSDTRYF.

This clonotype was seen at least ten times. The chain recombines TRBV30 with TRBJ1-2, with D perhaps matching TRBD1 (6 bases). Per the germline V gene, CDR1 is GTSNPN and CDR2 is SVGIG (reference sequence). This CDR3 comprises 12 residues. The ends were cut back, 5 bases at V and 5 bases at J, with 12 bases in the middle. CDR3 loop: CAWRTAVYGYTF. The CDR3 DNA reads TGTGCCTGGCGGACAGCCGTGTATGGCTACACCTTC.

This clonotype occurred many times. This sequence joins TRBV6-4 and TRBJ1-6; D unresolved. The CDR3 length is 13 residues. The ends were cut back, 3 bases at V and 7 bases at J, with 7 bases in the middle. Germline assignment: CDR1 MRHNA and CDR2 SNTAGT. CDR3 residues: CASSEGSNSPLHF. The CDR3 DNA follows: TGTGCCAGCAGTGAAGGGTCGAATTCACCCCTCCACTTT.

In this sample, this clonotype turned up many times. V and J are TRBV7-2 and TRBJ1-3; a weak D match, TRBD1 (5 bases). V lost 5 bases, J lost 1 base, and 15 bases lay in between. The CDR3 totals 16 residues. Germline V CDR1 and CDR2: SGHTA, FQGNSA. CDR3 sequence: CASSRRPGPSGNTIYF. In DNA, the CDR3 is TGTGCCAGCAGCCGCCGACCGGGACCTTCTGGAAACACCATATATTTT.

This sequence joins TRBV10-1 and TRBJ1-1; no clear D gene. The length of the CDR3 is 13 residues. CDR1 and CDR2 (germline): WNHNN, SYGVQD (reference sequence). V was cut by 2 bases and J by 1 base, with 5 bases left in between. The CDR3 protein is CASSEGTNTEAFF. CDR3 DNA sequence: TGCGCCAGCAGTGAGGGAACGAACACTGAAGCTTTCTTT.

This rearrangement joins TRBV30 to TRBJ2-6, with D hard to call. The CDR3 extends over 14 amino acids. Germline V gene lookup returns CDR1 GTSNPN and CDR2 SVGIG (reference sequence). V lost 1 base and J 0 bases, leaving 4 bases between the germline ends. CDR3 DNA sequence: TGTGCCTGGAGTGGCATCTCTGGGGCCAACGTCCTGACTTTC. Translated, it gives CAWSGISGANVLTF.

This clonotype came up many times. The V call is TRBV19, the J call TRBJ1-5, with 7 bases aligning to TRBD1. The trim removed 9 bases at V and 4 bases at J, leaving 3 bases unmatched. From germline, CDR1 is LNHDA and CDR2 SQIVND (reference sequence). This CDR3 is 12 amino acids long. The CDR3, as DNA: TGTGCCAGCAGGGGACAGAATCAGCCCCAGCATTTT. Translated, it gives CASRGQNQPQHF.

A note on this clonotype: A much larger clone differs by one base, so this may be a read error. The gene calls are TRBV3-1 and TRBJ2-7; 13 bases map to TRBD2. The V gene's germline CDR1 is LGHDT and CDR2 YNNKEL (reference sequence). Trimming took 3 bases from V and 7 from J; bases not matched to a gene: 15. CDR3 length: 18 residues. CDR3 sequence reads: CASSQVVLAGGPRDEQYF. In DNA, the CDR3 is TGTGCCAGCAGCCAGGTAGTACTAGCGGGAGGGCCTAGAGATGAGCAGTACTTC.

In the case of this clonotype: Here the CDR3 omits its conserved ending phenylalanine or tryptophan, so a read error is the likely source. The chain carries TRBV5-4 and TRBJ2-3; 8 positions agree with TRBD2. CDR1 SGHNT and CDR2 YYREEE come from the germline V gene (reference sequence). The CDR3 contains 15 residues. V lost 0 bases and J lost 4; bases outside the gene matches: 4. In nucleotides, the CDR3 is TGTGCCAGCAGCTTGGAGGAGCGGGAGTCAGATACGCAGTATTGT. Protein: CASSLEERESDTQYC.

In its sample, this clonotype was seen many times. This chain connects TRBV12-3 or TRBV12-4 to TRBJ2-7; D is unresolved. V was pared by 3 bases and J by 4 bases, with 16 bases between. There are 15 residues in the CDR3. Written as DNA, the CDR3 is TGTGCCAGCAGTTTTTCTTTCGACCGAACTTACGAGCAGTACTTC. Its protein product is CASSFSFDRTYEQYF.

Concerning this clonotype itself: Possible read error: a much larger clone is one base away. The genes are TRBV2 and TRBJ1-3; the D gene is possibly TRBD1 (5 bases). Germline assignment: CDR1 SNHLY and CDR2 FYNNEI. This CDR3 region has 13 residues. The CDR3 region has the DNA TGTGCCGGCAGTGGGGGTTTTGGAAACACCATATATTTT. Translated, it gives CAGSGGFGNTIYF.

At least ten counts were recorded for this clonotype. The CDR3 is CASSAKKGEGTGDAAQYF. The CDR3 nucleotides read TGTGCCAGCAGTGCAAAGAAGGGCGAGGGGACAGGGGACGCGGCCCAGTACTTC. The chain has TRBV2 and TRBJ2-5, with 10 bases identical to TRBD1. Trimming took 4 bases from V and 9 from J; bases not matched to a gene: 20. The germline V gene encodes CDR1 SNHLY and CDR2 FYNNEI. The CDR3 length is 18 residues.

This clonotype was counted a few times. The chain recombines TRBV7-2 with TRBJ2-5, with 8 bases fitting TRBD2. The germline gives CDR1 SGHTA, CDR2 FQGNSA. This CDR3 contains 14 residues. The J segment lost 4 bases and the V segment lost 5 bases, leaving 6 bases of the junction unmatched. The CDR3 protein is CASSPAGAGETQYF. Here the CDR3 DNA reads TGTGCCAGCAGCCCAGCGGGAGCGGGAGAGACCCAGTACTTC.

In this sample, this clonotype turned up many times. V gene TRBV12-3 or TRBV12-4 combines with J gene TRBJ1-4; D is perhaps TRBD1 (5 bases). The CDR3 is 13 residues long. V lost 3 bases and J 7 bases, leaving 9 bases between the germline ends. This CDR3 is CASSLGTVEKLFF. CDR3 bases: TGTGCCAGCAGTTTGGGGACGGTTGAAAAACTGTTTTTT.

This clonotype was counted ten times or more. The chain's CDR3 is CASSLRFRGQPQHF. DNA of the CDR3: TGTGCCAGCAGTTTACGGTTTCGGGGGCAGCCCCAGCATTTT. The genes are TRBV27 and TRBJ1-5; TRBD1 might be the D (5 bases). Germline assignment: CDR1 MNHEY and CDR2 SMNVEV (reference sequence). V was pared by 2 bases and J by 7 bases, with 12 bases between. The CDR3 is 14 amino acids.

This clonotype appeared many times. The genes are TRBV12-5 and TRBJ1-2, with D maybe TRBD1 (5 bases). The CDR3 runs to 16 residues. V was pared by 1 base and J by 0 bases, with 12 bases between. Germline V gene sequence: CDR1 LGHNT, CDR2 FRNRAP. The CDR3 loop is CASGLGQGIANYGYTF. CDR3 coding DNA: TGTGCTAGTGGTTTGGGCCAGGGCATAGCTAACTATGGCTACACCTTC.

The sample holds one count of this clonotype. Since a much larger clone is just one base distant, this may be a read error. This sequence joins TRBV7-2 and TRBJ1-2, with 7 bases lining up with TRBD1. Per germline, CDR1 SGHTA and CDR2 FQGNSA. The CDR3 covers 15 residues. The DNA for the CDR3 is TGTGCCGGCAGCCTCGTGGGACAGCTAGCCTATGGCTACACCTTC. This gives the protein CAGSLVGQLAYGYTF.

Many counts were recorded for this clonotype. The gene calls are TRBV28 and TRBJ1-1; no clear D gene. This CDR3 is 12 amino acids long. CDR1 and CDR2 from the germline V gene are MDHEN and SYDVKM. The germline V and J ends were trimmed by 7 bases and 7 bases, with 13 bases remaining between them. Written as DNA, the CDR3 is TGTGCCAGCAATGCCAGGAGCTTTGAAGCTTTCTTT. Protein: CASNARSFEAFF.